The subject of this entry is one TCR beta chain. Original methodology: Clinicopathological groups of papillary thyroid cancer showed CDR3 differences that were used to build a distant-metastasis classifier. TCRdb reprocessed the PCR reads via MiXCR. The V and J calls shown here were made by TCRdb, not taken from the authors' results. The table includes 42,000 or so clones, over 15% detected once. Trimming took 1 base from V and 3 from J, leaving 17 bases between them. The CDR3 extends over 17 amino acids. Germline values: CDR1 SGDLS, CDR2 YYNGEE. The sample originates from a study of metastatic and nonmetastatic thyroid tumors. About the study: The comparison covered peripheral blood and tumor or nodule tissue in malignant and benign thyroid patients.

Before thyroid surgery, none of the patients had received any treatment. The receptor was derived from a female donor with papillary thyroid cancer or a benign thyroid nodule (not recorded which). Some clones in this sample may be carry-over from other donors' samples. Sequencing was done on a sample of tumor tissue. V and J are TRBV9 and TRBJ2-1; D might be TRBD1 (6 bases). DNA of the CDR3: TGTGCCAGCAGCGTATTGGGGGCGGTAGAAGGCTACAATGAGCAGTTCTTC. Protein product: CASSVLGAVEGYNEQFF.